Below, 25 T cell receptor beta chains from the same sample are listed, as sequenced in a study of blood T cell repertoires in COVID-19. The method was immunoSEQ multiplex PCR; TCRdb's version includes in-frame clones alone and lacks a portion of them. The repertoire holds around 390,000 clones, more than 75% seen once, with 10% in the top ten. The sample was PBMCs or T cells enriched from blood (not recorded which). These receptors originate from a woman aged 50 to 60 who had recovered from COVID-19.

The rearrangement uses TRBV4-1 and TRBJ1-1; D might be TRBD1 (5 bases). V gave up 3 bases and J gave up 4 bases, with 15 bases separating them. Per germline, CDR1 MGHRA and CDR2 YSYEKL. This CDR3 is built from 15 residues. The CDR3 DNA follows: TGCGCCAGCAGCCAGCGAACGGAGGGGAGCACTGAAGCTTTCTTT. Translated: CASSQRTEGSTEAFF.

The V and J genes are TRBV27 and TRBJ1-5, with D possibly TRBD1 on 6 matching bases. Germline CDR1 and CDR2: MNHEY and SMNVEV (reference sequence). Trimming stripped 0 bases from V and 3 bases from J, with 6 bases between. This CDR3 is built from 14 residues. The CDR3 DNA reads as TGTGCCAGCAGTTTATCGGGGGCCAATCAGCCCCAGCATTTT. As protein: CASSLSGANQPQHF.

The V and J genes are TRBV4-1 and TRBJ1-2; 7 bases match TRBD1. The CDR3 consists of 16 residues. The V segment lost 0 bases and the J segment 8 bases; nucleotides outside the gene matches: 12. CDR1 and CDR2 from the germline V gene are MGHRA and YSYEKL. This chain's CDR3 is CASSQESPRGQEGYTF. The CDR3 bases are TGCGCCAGCAGCCAAGAAAGTCCGAGGGGGCAGGAGGGCTACACCTTC.

V and J are TRBV11-1 and TRBJ1-1; D is perhaps TRBD1 (5 bases). The CDR3 runs 14 residues. Germline V gives CDR1 SGHAT, CDR2 FQDESV (reference sequence). The V end lost 2 bases, the J end lost 1 base, and 8 bases lay between the germline ends. The chain's CDR3 is CASSLLTGNTEAFF. The CDR3 nucleotides read TGTGCCAGCAGCTTACTTACAGGGAACACTGAAGCTTTCTTT.

This clone came up once. The rearrangement links TRBV30 to TRBJ2-5, with 9 bases aligning to TRBD1. The CDR3 has 15 residues. Germline V gene lookup returns CDR1 GTSNPN and CDR2 SVGIG (reference sequence). The junction had 12 bases not matched to a gene; V was cut back by 4 bases and J by 6 bases. The DNA of the CDR3 is TGTGCCTGGAAGGTTGGGACAGGGACGTTGAAGACCCAGTACTTC. It encodes CAWKVGTGTLKTQYF.

V gene TRBV28 combines with J gene TRBJ1-2; the D gene is possibly TRBD1 (6 bases). Germline values: CDR1 MDHEN, CDR2 SYDVKM. The CDR3 has 12 residues. Trimming pared 5 bases from V and 8 bases from J, leaving 12 bases between. In nucleotides, the CDR3 is TGTGCCAGCAGTCTTACAGGGCGAGGCTACACCTTC. Translating it yields CASSLTGRGYTF.

This chain links TRBV25-1 with TRBJ2-1, with D perhaps TRBD2 (5 bases). The germline gives CDR1 MGHDK, CDR2 SYGVNS. Trimming cost V 1 base and J 1 base, with 8 bases left between them. This CDR3 comprises 15 residues. In DNA form, the CDR3 reads TGTGCCAGCAGTGAATTGAGAGGGTCCTACAATGAGCAGTTCTTC. Its translation: CASSELRGSYNEQFF.

The rearrangement joins TRBV4-3 to TRBJ2-1; 7 bases align to TRBD2. J was trimmed by 9 bases and V by 5 bases; bases with no gene match: 10. The germline gives CDR1 LGHNA, CDR2 YSLEER. The CDR3 contains 14 residues. The CDR3 bases are TGCGCCAGCAGCGCCTTCCGGGGGGACGTTGAGCAGTTCTTC. Residues: CASSAFRGDVEQFF.

The chain combines TRBV7-2 with TRBJ2-7; 10 bases agree with TRBD2. CDR3 length: 14 amino acids. The germline V gene encodes CDR1 SGHTA and CDR2 FQGNSA. The junction had 4 bases not matched to a gene; V was cut back by 6 bases and J by 2 bases. The CDR3 reads CASRTSGSAYEQYF. The CDR3 DNA is TGTGCCAGCAGGACTAGCGGGTCTGCCTACGAGCAGTACTTC.

This clone was seen a single time. This chain connects TRBV28 to TRBJ1-2, with D hard to call. V was pared by 10 bases and J by 4 bases, with 19 bases between. Germline loops: CDR1 MDHEN, CDR2 SYDVKM. The CDR3 extends over 14 amino acids. The CDR3 nucleotides read TGTGCCACCCTACCTCCGGGGTTGGGCTATGGCTACACCTTC. It is translated as CATLPPGLGYGYTF.

The chain joins TRBV7-3 to TRBJ2-2; D unresolved. This CDR3 has 14 residues. Trimming stripped 5 bases from V and 2 bases from J, with 9 bases between. Germline CDR1 and CDR2: SGHTA and FQGTGA. The CDR3 nucleotides are TGTGCCAGCAGCGCCAGGCCCAACACCGGGGAGCTGTTTTTT. It specifies CASSARPNTGELFF.

The J gene is TRBJ1-6, the V gene TRBV27; TRBD1 might be the D (6 bases). Trimming stripped 7 bases from V and 7 bases from J, with 14 bases between. The V gene's germline CDR1 is MNHEY and CDR2 SMNVEV (reference sequence). The CDR3 extends over 14 amino acids. In DNA, the CDR3 is TGTGCCAGCAATTTTCTACAGGGAAATTCACCCCTCCACTTT. As protein: CASNFLQGNSPLHF.

CDR3 nucleotide sequence: TGCGCCAGCAGCCAAGGGGAGGGTATGGCTCAAGCCTACACCTTC. Translation gives CASSQGEGMAQAYTF. The gene calls are TRBV4-1 and TRBJ1-2; no clear D gene. The V end lost 1 base, the J end lost 10 bases, and 19 bases lay between the germline ends. CDR1 MGHRA and CDR2 YSYEKL come from the germline V gene. CDR3 length: 15 residues.

CDR3 loop: CASRRDRAVPGNTIYF. The CDR3 DNA is TGTGCCAGCAGAAGGGACAGGGCCGTTCCTGGAAACACCATATATTTT. The chain recombines TRBV2 with TRBJ1-3; TRBD1 aligns across 9 bases. The germline gives CDR1 SNHLY, CDR2 FYNNEI. CDR3 length: 16 amino acids. V lost 6 bases and J lost 2; bases outside the gene matches: 8.

The V call is TRBV2, the J call TRBJ1-3; the D gene is possibly TRBD1 (6 bases). Deletions cut 6 bases from V and 3 bases from J, with 15 bases between. The CDR3 is 15 residues long. Germline V lookup: CDR1 SNHLY, CDR2 FYNNEI. CDR3 sequence: CASRDSSGFGNTIYF. CDR3 DNA: TGTGCCAGCAGGGACAGTTCCGGTTTTGGAAACACCATATATTTT.

The rearrangement links TRBV3-1 (or the pseudogene TRBV3-2) to TRBJ2-7; no clear D gene. This CDR3 comprises 12 residues. Between the trimmed V and J ends, which lost 2 bases and 2 bases, there was a span of 4 bases. Germline V CDR1 and CDR2: LGHDT, YNNKEL (reference sequence). The DNA for the CDR3 is TGTGCCAGCAGCCAAATCACCTACGAGCAGTACTTC. This gives the protein CASSQITYEQYF.

This clone was seen a single time. V and J are TRBV19 and TRBJ1-5; 7 bases are shared with TRBD1. The trim removed 5 bases at V and 11 bases at J, leaving 12 bases unmatched. The CDR3 runs 14 residues. Germline CDR1 reads LNHDA; CDR2 reads SQIVND (reference sequence). The CDR3: CASSPDRVGEAQHF. CDR3 DNA: TGTGCCAGTAGTCCCGACAGGGTAGGTGAAGCCCAGCATTTT.

The V and J genes are TRBV5-1 and TRBJ1-4; 10 bases map to TRBD1. Germline V CDR1 and CDR2: SGHRS, YFSETQ. The CDR3 runs to 14 residues. Trimming removed 4 bases from V and 8 bases from J; junction bases left unmatched: 5. Written as DNA, the CDR3 is TGCGCCAGCAGCCCGGGACAGGGGAGGGAAAAACTGTTTTTT. This sequence encodes CASSPGQGREKLFF. The variable domain in full, completed from reference TRBV5-1 and TRBJ1-4, reads KAGVTQTPRYLIKTRGQQVTLSCSPISGHRSVSWYQQTPGQGLQFLFEYFSETQRNKGNFPGRFSGRQFSNSRSEMNVSTLELGDSALYLCASSPGQGREKLFFGSGTQLSVL.

This sequence joins TRBV11-1 and TRBJ2-3; D is ambiguous. Trimming removed 3 bases at V and 0 bases at J, with 4 bases between. The CDR3 is made up of 13 amino acids. Per the germline V gene, CDR1 is SGHAT and CDR2 is FQDESV (reference sequence). This CDR3 reads CASSFSSTDTQYF. The CDR3 DNA reads TGTGCCAGCAGCTTTTCAAGCACAGATACGCAGTATTTT.

The chain has TRBV11-2 and TRBJ1-6; tentative D call: TRBD1 (5 bases). This CDR3 spans 16 amino acids. CDR1 SGHAT and CDR2 FQNNGV come from the germline V gene. V was shortened by 4 bases and J by 3 bases, with 13 bases between the two germline ends. This CDR3 is CASSSNRGLYNSPLHF. The CDR3 nucleotides read TGTGCCAGCAGCTCGAATCGGGGACTCTATAATTCACCCCTCCACTTT.

The chain carries TRBV10-3 and TRBJ1-4, with 7 positions matching TRBD1. Trimming cost V 3 bases and J 8 bases; bases outside gene matches: 18. Germline V CDR1 and CDR2: ENHRY, SYGVKD. The CDR3 spans 18 residues. The DNA for the CDR3 is TGTGCCATCAGTGACCATTACTCCACGGGCGAACAGGGGGAAAAACTGTTTTTT. Translating it yields CAISDHYSTGEQGEKLFF.

This chain connects TRBV3-1 (or the pseudogene TRBV3-2) to TRBJ1-6, with a tentative D call TRBD1 (6 bases). Between the trimmed V and J ends, which lost 1 base and 7 bases, there was a span of 11 bases. The CDR3 spans 15 residues. Germline-derived CDR1 and CDR2 are LGHDT and YNNKEL (reference sequence). The CDR3: CASSQVAGDNSPLHF. The DNA for the CDR3 is TGTGCCAGCAGCCAAGTCGCAGGGGACAATTCACCCCTCCACTTT.

This clone has a single count. The chain uses TRBV5-1 and TRBJ1-4; a weak D match, TRBD1 (5 bases). The CDR3 length is 13 residues. CDR1 and CDR2 (germline): SGHRS, YFSETQ. Deletions cut 5 bases from V and 7 bases from J, with 12 bases between. CDR3 loop: CASRSAGGEKLFF. CDR3 nucleotides: TGCGCCAGCAGATCCGCCGGGGGTGAAAAACTGTTTTTT. Drawing the rest from reference TRBV5-1 and TRBJ1-4, the complete variable domain is KAGVTQTPRYLIKTRGQQVTLSCSPISGHRSVSWYQQTPGQGLQFLFEYFSETQRNKGNFPGRFSGRQFSNSRSEMNVSTLELGDSALYLCASRSAGGEKLFFGSGTQLSVL.

The chain has TRBV29-1 and TRBJ2-3; no clear D. CDR1 and CDR2 from the germline V gene are SQVTM and ANQGSEA. The CDR3 is 16 residues long. Trimming pared 4 bases from V and 0 bases from J, leaving 17 bases between. In DNA, the CDR3 is TGCAGCGTTGGAAGCGAATTGGTCCTCAGCACAGATACGCAGTATTTT. This sequence encodes CSVGSELVLSTDTQYF.

The J gene is TRBJ1-6, the V gene TRBV18, with D perhaps matching TRBD1 (6 bases). Per the germline V gene, CDR1 is KGHSH and CDR2 is LQKENI. The V end was cut by 3 bases, the J end by 4 bases, with 10 bases between. The CDR3 is 15 residues long. The CDR3 region is CASSPAGAYNSPLHF. CDR3 sequence (DNA): TGTGCCAGCTCACCGGCGGGGGCGTATAATTCACCCCTCCACTTT.